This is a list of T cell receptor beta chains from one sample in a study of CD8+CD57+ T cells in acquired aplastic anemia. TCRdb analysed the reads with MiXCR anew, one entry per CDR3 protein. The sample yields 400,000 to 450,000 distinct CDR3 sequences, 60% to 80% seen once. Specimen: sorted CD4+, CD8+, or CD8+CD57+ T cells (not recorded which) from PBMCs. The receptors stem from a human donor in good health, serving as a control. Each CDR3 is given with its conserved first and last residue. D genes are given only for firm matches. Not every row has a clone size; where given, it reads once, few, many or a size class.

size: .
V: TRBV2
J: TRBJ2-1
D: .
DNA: TGTGCCACCAGCGGAACCAGCGGACTTGGCAATGAGCAGTTCTTC
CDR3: CATSGTSGLGNEQFF

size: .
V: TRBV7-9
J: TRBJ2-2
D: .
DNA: TGTGCCAGCAGCTTAGACAGGGACGCGAACACCGGGGAGCTGTTTTTT
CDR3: CASSLDRDANTGELFF

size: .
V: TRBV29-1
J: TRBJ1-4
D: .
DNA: TGCAGCGCTAGTTACGGAGAAAAACTGTTTTTT
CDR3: CSASYGEKLFF

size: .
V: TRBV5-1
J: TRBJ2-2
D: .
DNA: TGTGCCAGCAGCCCGTCGGGGGAGCTGTTTTTT
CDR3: CASSPSGELFF

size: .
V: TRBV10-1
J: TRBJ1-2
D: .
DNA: TGCGCCAGCAGTGAGTCGCCCCGACAGACGGACTATGGCTACACCTTC
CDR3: CASSESPRQTDYGYTF

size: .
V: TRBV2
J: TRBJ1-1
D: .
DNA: TGCGCCAGCAGCCACTTAAGCCCCAGGAGTACTGAAGCTTTCTTT
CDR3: CASSHLSPRSTEAFF

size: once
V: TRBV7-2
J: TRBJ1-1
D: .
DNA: TGTGCCAGCAGCTTGGGGTGCGGGTCCTACGCTGAAGCCTTCTTT
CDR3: CASSLGCGSYAEAFF

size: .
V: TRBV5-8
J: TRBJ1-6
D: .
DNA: TGTGCCAGCAGCCTCAGCTATGGGTCCTATAATTCACCCCTCCACTTT
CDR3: CASSLSYGSYNSPLHF

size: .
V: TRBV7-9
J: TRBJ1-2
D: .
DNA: TGTGCCAGCAGCTTGGATGGCGCCGGGCAGTGCTTCGGCACCTTC
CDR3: CASSLDGAGQCFGTF

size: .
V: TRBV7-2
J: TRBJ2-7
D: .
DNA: TGTGCCAGCAACTTGGCTATGGTTCCCACGACTACCGAGCAGTACTTC
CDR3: CASNLAMVPTTTEQYF

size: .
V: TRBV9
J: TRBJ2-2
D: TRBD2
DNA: TGTGCCAGCAGTGGGGCAGCGGGGGGTACGAACACCGGGGAGCTGTTTTTT
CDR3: CASSGAAGGTNTGELFF

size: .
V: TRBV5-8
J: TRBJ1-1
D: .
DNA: TGTGCCAGCAGCTTGCCGAAAGTTTTGAACACTGAAGCTTTCTTT
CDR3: CASSLPKVLNTEAFF

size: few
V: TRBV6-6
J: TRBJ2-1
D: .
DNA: TGTGCCAGCAGACCCCAGGGAATGGGGGCCAATGAGCAGTTCTTC
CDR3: CASRPQGMGANEQFF

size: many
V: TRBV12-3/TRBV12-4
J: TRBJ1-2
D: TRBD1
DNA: TGTGCCAGCAGTTTGCAGACGTACAGAGGGGGCCATGGCTACACCTTC
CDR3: CASSLQTYRGGHGYTF

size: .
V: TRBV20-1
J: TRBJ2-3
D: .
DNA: TGCAGTGCTAGAGAACAACTAACTTATGCGCAGTATTTT
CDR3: CSAREQLTYAQYF

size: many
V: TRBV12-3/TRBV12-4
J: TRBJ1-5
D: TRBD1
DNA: TGTGCCAGCAGGTTGACAGGGCTCGATCAGCCCCAGCATTTT
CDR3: CASRLTGLDQPQHF

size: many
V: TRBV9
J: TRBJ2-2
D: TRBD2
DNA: TGTGCCAGCAGCGTACTAGCGGGGGGGCCTGCCGGGGAGCTGTTTTTT
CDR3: CASSVLAGGPAGELFF

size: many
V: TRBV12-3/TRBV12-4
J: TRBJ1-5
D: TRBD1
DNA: TGTGCCAGCAGTTTAGGGACAGGGTCTGATCAGCCCCAGCATTTT
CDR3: CASSLGTGSDQPQHF

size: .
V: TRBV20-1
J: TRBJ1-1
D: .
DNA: TGCAGTGCTAGGGGGGGACACATGGGAGAAGCTTTCTTT
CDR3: CSARGGHMGEAFF

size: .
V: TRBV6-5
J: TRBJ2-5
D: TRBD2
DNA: TGTGCCAGCAGTTCCGGGGGGGCAGCTCTAGGACAAGAGACCCAGTACTTC
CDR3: CASSSGGAALGQETQYF

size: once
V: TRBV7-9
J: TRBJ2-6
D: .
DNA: TGTGCCAGCAGCTTGACGGACAGTGGCGACAACTACCTGACTTTC
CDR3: CASSLTDSGDNYLTF

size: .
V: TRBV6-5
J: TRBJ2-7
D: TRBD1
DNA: TGTGCCAGCATGGGACAGTCTACCGCATACGAGCAGTACTTC
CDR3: CASMGQSTAYEQYF

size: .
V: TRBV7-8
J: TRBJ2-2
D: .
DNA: TGTGCCAGCAGCCGGCAGGGTGGTATTCACGGGGAGCAGTTTTTT
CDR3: CASSRQGGIHGEQFF

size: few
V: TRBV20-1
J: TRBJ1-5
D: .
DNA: TGCAGTGTCCTGCCCGGGGATCAGCCCCAGCATTTT
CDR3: CSVLPGDQPQHF

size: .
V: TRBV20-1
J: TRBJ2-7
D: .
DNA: TGCAGTGCTAGTATGGCGGAACAGGAGCAGTACTTC
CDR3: CSASMAEQEQYF

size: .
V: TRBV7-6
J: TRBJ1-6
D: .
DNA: TGTGCCAGCAGCTTAGCGCCGGGGGGGATCACAACAGATCACTTT
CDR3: CASSLAPGGITTDHF

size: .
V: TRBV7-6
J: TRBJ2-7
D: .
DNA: TGTGCCAGCAGCGTGTGGGGCCTAGTCCAGGACCACTACTTC
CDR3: CASSVWGLVQDHYF

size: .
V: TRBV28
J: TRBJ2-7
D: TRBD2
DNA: TGTGCCAGCAGTTTAGCTAGCGGGTTATCCTACGAGCAGTACTTC
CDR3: CASSLASGLSYEQYF

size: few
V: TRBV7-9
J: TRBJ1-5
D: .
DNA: TGTGCCAGCAGCTTAGCGTCGCGGGTTAGCAATCAGCCCCAGCATTTT
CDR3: CASSLASRVSNQPQHF

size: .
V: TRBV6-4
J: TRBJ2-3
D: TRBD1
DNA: TGTGCCAGCAGTTTTGGACAGGGGAAGGGTTACACAGATACGCAGTATTTT
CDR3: CASSFGQGKGYTDTQYF

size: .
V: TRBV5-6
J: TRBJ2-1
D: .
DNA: TGTGCCAGCAGCTTGGACATCAGGTATAATGAGCAGTTCTTC
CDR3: CASSLDIRYNEQFF

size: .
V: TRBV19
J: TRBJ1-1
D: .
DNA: TGTGCCAGGCCTGAAGCTTTCTTT
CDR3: CARPEAFF